These T cell receptor beta chains were read from a single sample in a study of blood T cell repertoires in COVID-19. Assay used: immunoSEQ multiplex PCR; TCRdb lists only in-frame clones, some missing. The sample lists around 29,000 clones, approximately 83% occurring once. Sequencing input: peripheral blood. The receptors originated from an elderly woman with COVID-19, enrolled during active disease. The CDR3 runs from the conserved cysteine through the conserved F or W.

V gene,J gene,CDR3 protein
TRBV6-4,TRBJ1-1,CASSEDRRTEAFF
TRBV7-2,TRBJ1-3,CASSLGTPDSGNTIYF
TRBV6-6,TRBJ2-2,CASSPPSGTGELFF
TRBV12-3/TRBV12-4,TRBJ1-2,CASSLGSSYGYTF
TRBV7-9,TRBJ2-2,CASSLRQGLTGELFF
TRBV19,TRBJ1-4,CASSRRGNEKLFF
TRBV6-5,TRBJ2-1,CASSYNGLAARDEQFF
TRBV12-3/TRBV12-4,TRBJ1-1,CASSLAGRTEAFF
TRBV7-7,TRBJ2-1,CASSLAVAGGHNEQFF
TRBV6-2/TRBV6-3,TRBJ2-1,CASSFPNNEQFF
TRBV5-5,TRBJ2-3,CASSITSPLATQYF
TRBV5-4,TRBJ2-5,CASSSSSGGEETQYF
TRBV5-1,TRBJ2-3,CASRLAGVRDTQYF
TRBV6-4,TRBJ1-5,CASSDHSDRARVYNQPQHF
TRBV7-9,TRBJ1-2,CASNPTGGGNYGYTF